The clone carrying this T cell receptor beta chain was counted at least ten times. Antigen: not known. The data stem from a study of identical twins. Study conclusions and caveats: Clonotypes of the beta chain that were abundant in cord blood carried fewer insertions (memory repertoires showed none). Less excess twin sharing appeared in beta out-of-frame sequences.

TCRdb fed the 5' RACE reads into MiXCR, producing one record per CDR3 protein. The data show approximately 590,000 distinct CDR3 sequences, approximately 10% seen once. Germline CDR1 reads LGHDT; CDR2 reads YNNKEL (reference sequence). Trimming left V 5 bases short and J 5 bases short, with 18 bases between. The CDR3 is made up of 15 amino acids. These data are also associated with another study on yellow fever vaccine responses in identical twins.

This TCR was recovered from a woman between 18 and 30 years old in good health. The V and J genes are TRBV3-1 and TRBJ2-5; the D gene is possibly TRBD2 (6 bases). The sample was PBMCs. The CDR3 reads CASSDGGTLLETQYF. Written as DNA, the CDR3 is TGTGCCAGCAGCGACGGAGGGACCCTCCTGGAGACCCAGTACTTC.